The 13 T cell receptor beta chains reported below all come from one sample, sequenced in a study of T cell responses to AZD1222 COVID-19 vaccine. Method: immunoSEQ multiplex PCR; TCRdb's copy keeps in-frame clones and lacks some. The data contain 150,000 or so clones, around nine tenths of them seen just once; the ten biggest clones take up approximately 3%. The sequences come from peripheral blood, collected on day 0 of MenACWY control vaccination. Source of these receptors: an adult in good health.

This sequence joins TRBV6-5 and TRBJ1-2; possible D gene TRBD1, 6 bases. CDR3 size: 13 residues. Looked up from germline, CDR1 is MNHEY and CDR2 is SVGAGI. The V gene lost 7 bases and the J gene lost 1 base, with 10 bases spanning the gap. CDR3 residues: CASNRANNYGYTF. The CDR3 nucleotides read TGTGCCAGCAACAGGGCTAATAACTATGGCTACACCTTC.

CDR3 DNA sequence: TGTGCCAGCAGCTTAGTCGGAACTAACTATGGCTACACCTTC. Its protein product is CASSLVGTNYGYTF. V usage is TRBV7-2 and J usage is TRBJ1-2; D call uncertain. V was trimmed by 1 base and J by 0 bases, leaving 6 bases between them. The CDR3 spans 14 residues. From germline, CDR1 is SGHTA and CDR2 FQGNSA.

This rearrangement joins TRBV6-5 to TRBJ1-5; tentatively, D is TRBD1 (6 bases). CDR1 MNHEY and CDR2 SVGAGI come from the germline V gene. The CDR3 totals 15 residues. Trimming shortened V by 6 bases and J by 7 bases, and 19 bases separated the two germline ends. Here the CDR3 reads CASRKDRQEGQPQHF. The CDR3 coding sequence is TGTGCCAGCAGGAAGGACCGACAGGAGGGGCAGCCCCAGCATTTT.

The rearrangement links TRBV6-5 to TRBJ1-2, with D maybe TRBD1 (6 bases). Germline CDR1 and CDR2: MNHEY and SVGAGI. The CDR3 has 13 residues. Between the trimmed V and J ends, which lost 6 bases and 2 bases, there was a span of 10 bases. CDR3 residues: CASRYRDNYGYTF. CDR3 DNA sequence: TGTGCCAGCAGGTACAGGGACAACTATGGCTACACCTTC.

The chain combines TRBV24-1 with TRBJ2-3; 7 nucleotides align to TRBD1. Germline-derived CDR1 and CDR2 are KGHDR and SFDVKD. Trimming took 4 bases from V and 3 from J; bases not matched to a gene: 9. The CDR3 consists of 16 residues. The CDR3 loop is CATSDPRGKGTDTQYF. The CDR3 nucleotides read TGTGCCACCAGTGACCCCAGGGGGAAGGGGACAGATACGCAGTATTTT.

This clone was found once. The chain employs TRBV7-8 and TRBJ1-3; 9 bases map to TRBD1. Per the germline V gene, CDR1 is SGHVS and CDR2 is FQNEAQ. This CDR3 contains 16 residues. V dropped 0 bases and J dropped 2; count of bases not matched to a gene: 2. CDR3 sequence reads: CASSLAGTGTGNTIYF. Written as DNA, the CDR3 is TGTGCCAGCAGCTTAGCAGGGACAGGGACTGGAAACACCATATATTTT.

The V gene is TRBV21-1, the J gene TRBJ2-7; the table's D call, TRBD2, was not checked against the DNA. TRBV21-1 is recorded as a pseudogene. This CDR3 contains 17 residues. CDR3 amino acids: CASIWGIAGSNPYEQYF. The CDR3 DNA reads TGTGCCAGTATTTGGGGGATAGCGGGGTCGAACCCTTACGAGCAGTACTTC.

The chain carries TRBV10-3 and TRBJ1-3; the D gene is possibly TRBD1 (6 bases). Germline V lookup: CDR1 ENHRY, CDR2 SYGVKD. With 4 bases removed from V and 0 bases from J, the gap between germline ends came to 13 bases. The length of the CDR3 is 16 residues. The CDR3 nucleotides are TGTGCCATCAGTGCAACACAGGGTTACTCTGGAAACACCATATATTTT. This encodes CAISATQGYSGNTIYF.

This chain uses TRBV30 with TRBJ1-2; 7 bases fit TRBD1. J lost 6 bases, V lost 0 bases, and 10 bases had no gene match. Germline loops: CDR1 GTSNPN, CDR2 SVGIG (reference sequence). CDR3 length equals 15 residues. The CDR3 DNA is TGTGCCTGGAGTGTAAAAGGGGGCTCCTCCGATGGCTACACCTTC. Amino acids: CAWSVKGGSSDGYTF.

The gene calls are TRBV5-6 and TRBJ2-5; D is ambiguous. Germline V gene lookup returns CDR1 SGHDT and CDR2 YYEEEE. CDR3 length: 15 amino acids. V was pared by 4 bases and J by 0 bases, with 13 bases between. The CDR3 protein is CASSPMTPNQETQYF. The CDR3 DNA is TGTGCCAGCAGCCCAATGACACCCAACCAAGAGACCCAGTACTTC. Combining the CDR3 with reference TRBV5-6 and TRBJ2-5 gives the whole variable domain DAGVTQSPTHLIKTRGQQVTLRCSPKSGHDTVSWYQQALGQGPQFIFQYYEEEERQRGNFPDRFSGHQFPNYSSELNVNALLLGDSALYLCASSPMTPNQETQYFGPGTRLLVL.

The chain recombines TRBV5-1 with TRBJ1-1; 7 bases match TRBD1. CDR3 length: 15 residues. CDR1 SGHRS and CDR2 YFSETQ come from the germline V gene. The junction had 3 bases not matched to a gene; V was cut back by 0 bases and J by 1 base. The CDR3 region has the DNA TGCGCCAGCAGCTTGGCCGGACAGGAGAACACTGAAGCTTTCTTT. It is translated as CASSLAGQENTEAFF.

The CDR3, as DNA: TGTGCCAGCAGCGTAGCACAGCAAAATTCACCCCTCCACTTT. Protein product: CASSVAQQNSPLHF. The rearrangement uses TRBV9 and TRBJ1-6; D unresolved. From germline, CDR1 is SGDLS and CDR2 YYNGEE. V was pared by 0 bases and J by 7 bases, with 8 bases between. This CDR3 contains 14 residues. Using reference TRBV9 and TRBJ1-6 for the parts outside the CDR3, the full variable domain is DSGVTQTPKHLITATGQRVTLRCSPRSGDLSVYWYQQSLDQGLQFLIQYYNGEERAKGNILERFSAQQFPDLHSELNLSSLELGDSALYFCASSVAQQNSPLHFGNGTRLTVT.

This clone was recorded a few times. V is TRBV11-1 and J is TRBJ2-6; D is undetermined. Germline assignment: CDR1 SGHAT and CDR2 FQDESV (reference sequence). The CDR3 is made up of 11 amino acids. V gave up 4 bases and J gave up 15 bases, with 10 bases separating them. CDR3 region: CASSSGISLTF. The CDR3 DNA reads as TGTGCCAGCAGCTCAGGAATTAGCCTGACTTTC. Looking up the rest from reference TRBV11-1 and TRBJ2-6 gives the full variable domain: EAEVAQSPRYKITEKSQAVAFWCDPISGHATLYWYRQILGQGPELLVQFQDESVVDDSQLPKDRFSAERLKGVDSTLKIQPAELGDSAMYLCASSSGISLTFGAGSRLTVL.